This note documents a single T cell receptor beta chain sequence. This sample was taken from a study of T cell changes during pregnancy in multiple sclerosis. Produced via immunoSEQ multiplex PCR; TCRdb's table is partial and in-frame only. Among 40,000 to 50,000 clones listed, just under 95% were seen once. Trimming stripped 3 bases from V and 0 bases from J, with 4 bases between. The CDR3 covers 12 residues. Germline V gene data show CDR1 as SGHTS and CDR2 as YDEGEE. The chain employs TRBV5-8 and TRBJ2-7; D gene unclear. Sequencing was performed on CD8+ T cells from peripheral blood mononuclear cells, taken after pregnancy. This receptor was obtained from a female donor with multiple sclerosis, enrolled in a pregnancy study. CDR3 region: CASSSSSYEQYF. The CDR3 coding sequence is TGTGCCAGCAGCTCGAGCTCCTACGAGCAGTACTTC.